Listed below are T cell receptor beta chains from one sample, sequenced in a study of technical replicates of blood from several donors. Assay: immunoSEQ multiplex PCR; the TCRdb copy retains only in-frame clones and omits some. Here the sample spans about 53,000 clones, around 83% being singletons. The sequencing input was PBMCs. The receptors derive from a human donor in good health. Some clones in this sample may be carry-over from other donors' samples. Each CDR3 is given with its conserved first and last residue. A D gene is named only where the DNA matches it firmly. The size entry is marked missing in some rows and otherwise reads once, few, many or a size class.

D gene,J gene,clone size,V gene,CDR3 protein,CDR3 DNA
.,TRBJ1-1,.,TRBV7-2,CASSLGRGLNTEAFF,TGTGCCAGCAGCTTAGGGCGGGGCCTGAACACTGAAGCTTTCTTT
TRBD2,TRBJ2-5,.,TRBV18,CASSPLTSGVLGETQYF,TGTGCCAGCTCACCGCTAACTAGCGGGGTCCTGGGAGAGACCCAGTACTTC
TRBD2,TRBJ2-3,.,TRBV18,CASSLAGGQTDTQYF,TGTGCCAGCTCACTAGCGGGGGGCCAGACAGATACGCAGTATTTT
TRBD1,TRBJ2-3,.,TRBV14,CASSHRDREHLDTQYF,TGTGCCAGCAGCCACCGGGACAGGGAGCATTTGGATACGCAGTATTTT
.,TRBJ2-7,.,TRBV19,CASKTGYEQYF,TGTGCCAGTAAGACTGGCTACGAGCAGTACTTC
TRBD1,TRBJ1-1,.,TRBV7-3,CASSPGGGYTEAFF,TGTGCCAGCAGCCCAGGGGGCGGGTACACTGAAGCTTTCTTT
TRBD2,TRBJ2-7,.,TRBV27,CASSRGERGYEQYF,TGTGCCAGCAGCCGGGGGGAGCGGGGCTACGAGCAGTACTTC
TRBD1,TRBJ2-1,.,TRBV7-6,CASSTAGTGRDEQFF,TGTGCCAGCAGCACTGCCGGGACAGGGAGGGATGAGCAGTTCTTC
.,TRBJ1-3,.,TRBV5-4,CASSFGNPHSGNTIYF,TGTGCCAGCAGCTTTGGCAATCCCCACTCTGGAAACACCATATATTTT
TRBD2,TRBJ2-1,.,TRBV4-3,CASARLAGGYYNEQFF,TGCGCCAGCGCTCGACTAGCGGGAGGTTATTACAATGAGCAGTTCTTC
TRBD2,TRBJ2-7,.,TRBV11-2,CASRRPGLASRNYEQYF,TGTGCCAGCAGAAGACCGGGACTAGCGTCCAGAAACTACGAGCAGTACTTC
TRBD2,TRBJ2-1,.,TRBV7-9,CASRHSTSGYNEQFF,TGTGCCAGCAGGCATTCCACTAGCGGGTACAATGAGCAGTTCTTC
TRBD2,TRBJ2-7,.,TRBV4-2,CASSHKAGGPDEQYF,TGTGCCAGCAGCCATAAAGCGGGAGGGCCCGACGAGCAGTACTTC
.,TRBJ2-5,.,TRBV7-6,CASRLTSSQETQYF,TGTGCCAGCAGACTAACTAGTTCCCAAGAGACCCAGTACTTC
.,TRBJ2-3,.,TRBV4-1,CASSQEEGKDTQYF,TGCGCCAGCAGCCAAGAGGAGGGGAAAGATACGCAGTATTTT
TRBD1,TRBJ2-3,few,TRBV6-4,CASSDSQGTDTQYF,TGTGCCAGCAGTGACTCACAGGGGACAGATACGCAGTATTTT
.,TRBJ1-6,.,TRBV4-3,CASSQDGSPRESPLHF,TGCGCCAGCAGCCAAGATGGTAGTCCGCGAGAGTCACCCCTCCACTTT
TRBD1,TRBJ1-1,.,TRBV20-1,CRGTGGTEAFF,TGCAGGGGGACAGGGGGCACTGAAGCTTTCTTT
.,TRBJ2-1,.,TRBV4-2,CASSLGPLNEQFF,TGTGCCAGCAGCCTTGGCCCTCTCAATGAGCAGTTCTTC
TRBD1,TRBJ2-1,.,TRBV11-2,CASSSDRGEQFF,TGTGCCAGCAGTTCCGACAGGGGGGAGCAGTTCTTC
TRBD2,TRBJ2-7,.,TRBV4-2,CASSQTPGLAGLEQYF,TGTGCCAGCAGCCAAACTCCGGGACTAGCGGGACTCGAGCAGTACTTC
.,TRBJ2-3,.,TRBV4-3,CASSQERGTDTQYF,TGCGCCAGCAGCCAAGAGAGGGGCACAGATACGCAGTATTTT